The 26 T cell receptor beta chains below come from one sample, sequenced in a study of cytomegalovirus exposure and HLA in healthy donors. This table comes from immunoSEQ multiplex PCR, and its TCRdb copy is limited to in-frame clones, with some not included. The table has 90,000 to 150,000 clones, more than 75% seen once. Source material: PBMCs. The receptors derive from a woman in her 30s in good health and CMV-seronegative.

This chain joins TRBV7-9 and TRBJ1-5; 7 nucleotides align to TRBD1. The CDR3 totals 15 residues. CDR1 is SEHNR, CDR2 FQNEAQ, per germline (reference sequence). J lost 4 bases, V lost 5 bases, and 8 bases had no gene match. The CDR3 DNA follows: TGTGCCAGCAGCACCACAGGGGAACGGAATCAGCCCCAGCATTTT. It codes for CASSTTGERNQPQHF.

The chain is built from TRBV15 and TRBJ1-6; perhaps TRBD1 as D (6 bases). With 1 base removed from V and 0 bases from J, the gap between germline ends came to 10 bases. This CDR3 has 17 residues. From germline, CDR1 is LNHNV and CDR2 YYDKDF (reference sequence). The CDR3 here is CATSRAAGVSYNSPLHF. The CDR3 nucleotides read TGTGCCACCAGCAGAGCGGCAGGGGTCTCCTATAATTCACCCCTCCACTTT.

CDR3 DNA: TGTGCCAGCAGCTTATACCGGGAAACAGAGCAGTTCTTC. Its translation is CASSLYRETEQFF. The V gene is TRBV11-2, the J gene TRBJ2-1, with D tentatively TRBD2 (5 bases). V lost 2 bases to trimming and J lost 10 bases, with 12 bases between them. Germline CDR1 is SGHAT and CDR2 is FQNNGV. The CDR3 loop spans 13 amino acids.

The J gene is TRBJ1-3, the V gene TRBV25-1, with D perhaps TRBD1 (5 bases). The CDR3 runs 15 residues. V lost 2 bases and J 4 bases, leaving 12 bases between the germline ends. Germline-derived CDR1 and CDR2 are MGHDK and SYGVNS. The CDR3 coding sequence is TGTGCCAGCAGTGAACAGGGCGGGGAGGGAAACACCATATATTTT. Translation: CASSEQGGEGNTIYF.

The J gene is TRBJ2-7, the V gene TRBV5-4; tentative D call: TRBD2 (6 bases). The CDR3 covers 14 residues. Trimming stripped 4 bases from V and 1 base from J, with 12 bases between. CDR1 is SGHNT, CDR2 YYREEE, per germline (reference sequence). This CDR3 reads CASSPSGRSYEQYF. The CDR3 coding sequence is TGTGCCAGCAGCCCCTCGGGGAGGTCCTACGAGCAGTACTTC.

The rearrangement joins TRBV4-1 to TRBJ2-2, with TRBD1 identical over 7 bases. Unmatched junction bases numbered 10, after V lost 0 bases and J lost 0 bases. Germline V CDR1 and CDR2: MGHRA, YSYEKL. The CDR3 consists of 19 residues. The CDR3 is CASSQEARGSSANTGELFF. The DNA of the CDR3 is TGCGCCAGCAGCCAAGAAGCCAGGGGGAGCTCCGCGAACACCGGGGAGCTGTTTTTT.

The genes are TRBV6-5 and TRBJ1-2, with 7 positions matching TRBD1. Germline lookup yields CDR1 MNHEY and CDR2 SVGAGI. Losses at the gene ends were 2 bases for V and 8 bases for J; bases not matched to a gene: 8. This CDR3 has 14 residues. The CDR3 is CASSYAGTAWGYTF. CDR3 DNA sequence: TGTGCCAGCAGTTACGCCGGGACAGCGTGGGGCTACACCTTC.

This clone has a handful of counts. The gene calls are TRBV30 and TRBJ1-5; D is ambiguous. The V end lost 0 bases, the J end lost 8 bases, and 14 bases lay between the germline ends. The CDR3 consists of 14 residues. The germline gives CDR1 GTSNPN, CDR2 SVGIG (reference sequence). The CDR3 coding sequence is TGTGCCTGGAGTGTCGGGAGCCCCGGGGAGCCCCAGCATTTT. Translation gives CAWSVGSPGEPQHF.

This chain uses TRBV6-5 with TRBJ1-2; 8 bases are shared with TRBD1. V trimming: 2 bases; J trimming: 7 bases; junction bases outside the gene matches: 9. This CDR3 has 15 residues. Germline lookup yields CDR1 MNHEY and CDR2 SVGAGI. CDR3 nucleotide sequence: TGTGCCAGCAGTTACAGCCGACAGGGGTCAAGTGGCTACACCTTC. Translation: CASSYSRQGSSGYTF.

V gene TRBV9 combines with J gene TRBJ2-1; a weak D match, TRBD1 (6 bases). Germline loops: CDR1 SGDLS, CDR2 YYNGEE. This CDR3 is built from 15 residues. Trimming took 1 base from V and 2 from J, leaving 10 bases between them. The CDR3, as DNA: TGTGCCAGCAGCGTAACAGGGAACACCTACAATGAGCAGTTCTTC. Translating gives CASSVTGNTYNEQFF. Full variable domain (rest looked up from reference TRBV9 and TRBJ2-1): DSGVTQTPKHLITATGQRVTLRCSPRSGDLSVYWYQQSLDQGLQFLIQYYNGEERAKGNILERFSAQQFPDLHSELNLSSLELGDSALYFCASSVTGNTYNEQFFGPGTRLTVL.

This chain links TRBV5-6 with TRBJ2-7; the D gene is possibly TRBD2 (5 bases). The V gene lost 0 bases and the J gene lost 6 bases, with 10 bases spanning the gap. This CDR3 is built from 13 residues. CDR1 and CDR2 (germline): SGHDT, YYEEEE. CDR3 coding DNA: TGTGCCAGCAGCTTGGAGCGGTTCTCCGAGCAGTACTTC. This gives the protein CASSLERFSEQYF.

The V and J genes are TRBV5-1 and TRBJ2-5; 8 nucleotides agree with TRBD2. The CDR3 spans 16 residues. The germline V gene encodes CDR1 SGHRS and CDR2 YFSETQ. The trim removed 0 bases at V and 2 bases at J, leaving 6 bases unmatched. CDR3 sequence: CASSLESGGPQETQYF. The CDR3 bases are TGCGCCAGCAGCTTGGAGAGCGGGGGTCCACAAGAGACCCAGTACTTC.

The chain couples TRBV10-3 to TRBJ2-3, with 9 bases aligning to TRBD1. V was clipped by 8 bases and J by 8 bases; unmatched bases: 8. Germline lookup yields CDR1 ENHRY and CDR2 SYGVKD. The CDR3 spans 13 residues. CDR3 sequence: CAIGGTGSGTQYF. The CDR3 DNA sequence: TGTGCCATCGGGGGGACAGGGTCGGGTACGCAGTATTTT.

The chain employs TRBV7-2 and TRBJ2-5; TRBD2 agrees at 9 bases. CDR1 and CDR2 from the germline V gene are SGHTA and FQGNSA. With V trimmed by 4 bases and J by 3 bases, 3 bases remained unmatched. The CDR3 contains 14 residues. In DNA form, the CDR3 reads TGTGCCAGCAGCTCCTTAGCGGGGGAAGAGACCCAGTACTTC. Its translation is CASSSLAGEETQYF.

This clone was picked up a small number of times. The chain carries TRBV29-1 and TRBJ1-2, with 7 bases aligning to TRBD1. The germline V gene encodes CDR1 SQVTM and CDR2 ANQGSEA. This CDR3 region has 12 residues. Losses at the gene ends were 8 bases for V and 0 bases for J; bases not matched to a gene: 3. This CDR3 reads CSPGTANYGYTF. The CDR3 DNA follows: TGCAGCCCAGGGACAGCTAACTATGGCTACACCTTC.

This chain links TRBV5-4 with TRBJ1-1, with 11 bases matching TRBD1. V shed 6 bases, J shed 4 bases, and the junction held 5 bases outside the gene matches. Germline V gives CDR1 SGHNT, CDR2 YYREEE (reference sequence). CDR3 size: 14 residues. The CDR3 sequence is CASTRTGGGTEAFF. CDR3 coding DNA: TGTGCCAGCACCAGGACAGGGGGCGGCACTGAAGCTTTCTTT.

The chain has TRBV5-8 and TRBJ1-5, with D unclear. CDR1 and CDR2 (germline): SGHTS, YDEGEE. This CDR3 is 13 amino acids long. The germline V and J ends were trimmed by 7 bases and 4 bases, with 12 bases remaining between them. Here the CDR3 DNA reads TGTGCCAGCCATGCTAGCCGTAATCAGCCCCAGCATTTT. Its translation is CASHASRNQPQHF.

The V call is TRBV30, the J call TRBJ2-7; D is unclear. Trimming took off 6 bases at V and 0 bases at J, with 9 bases between the two ends. The CDR3 is 12 residues long. Per the germline V gene, CDR1 is GTSNPN and CDR2 is SVGIG (reference sequence). CDR3 in amino acids: CACRGGSYEQYF. CDR3 DNA: TGTGCCTGTCGAGGCGGCTCCTACGAGCAGTACTTC.

This chain connects TRBV30 to TRBJ2-3, with D possibly TRBD1 on 6 matching bases. Germline V gene sequence: CDR1 GTSNPN, CDR2 SVGIG (reference sequence). The CDR3 covers 13 residues. The ends were cut back, 1 base at V and 11 bases at J, with 16 bases in the middle. The CDR3 coding sequence is TGTGCCTGGAGTGGCGGGCCTGAGGGGGAGCAGTATTTT. Protein product: CAWSGGPEGEQYF.

J is TRBJ2-7 and V is TRBV6-1, with D perhaps matching TRBD1 (6 bases). Germline V gives CDR1 MNHNS, CDR2 SASEGT. This CDR3 has 17 residues. V was clipped by 2 bases and J by 0 bases, with 17 bases between them. CDR3 amino acids: CASSESERTESSYEQYF. CDR3 DNA sequence: TGTGCCAGCAGTGAATCCGAGAGGACAGAAAGCTCCTACGAGCAGTACTTC.

V gene TRBV6-6 combines with J gene TRBJ2-5, with D perhaps TRBD2 (5 bases). The CDR3 length is 12 residues. Germline CDR1 MNHNY, CDR2 SVGAGI (reference sequence). The germline V and J ends were trimmed by 6 bases and 2 bases, with 7 bases remaining between them. The CDR3 is CASRSGQETQYF. The CDR3 region has the DNA TGTGCCAGCAGAAGCGGACAAGAGACCCAGTACTTC.

The gene calls are TRBV6-1 and TRBJ1-4; a possible D gene is TRBD1 (6 bases). V was trimmed by 4 bases and J by 8 bases, leaving 14 bases between them. This CDR3 is built from 14 residues. The V gene's germline CDR1 is MNHNS and CDR2 SASEGT. CDR3 loop: CASSVGRGGEKLFF. CDR3 in DNA: TGTGCCAGCAGTGTGGGCAGGGGAGGGGAAAAACTGTTTTTT.

The chain carries TRBV7-2 and TRBJ2-5; 7 bases align to TRBD2. With 5 bases clipped from V and 2 bases from J, the junction kept 8 bases outside the gene matches. CDR3 size: 15 residues. CDR1 SGHTA and CDR2 FQGNSA come from the germline V gene. CDR3 amino acids: CASSPGWGGQETQYF. The DNA for the CDR3 is TGTGCCAGCAGCCCCGGTTGGGGGGGGCAAGAGACCCAGTACTTC.

The CDR3 DNA reads as TGCGCCAGCAGCCAGCCAACTAGCTTATACAATGAGCAGTTCTTC. Its translation is CASSQPTSLYNEQFF. The chain recombines TRBV4-1 with TRBJ2-1; D might be TRBD2 (6 bases). Trimming pared 3 bases from V and 4 bases from J, leaving 13 bases between. This CDR3 is 15 amino acids long. Germline V gene sequence: CDR1 MGHRA, CDR2 YSYEKL.

The CDR3 reads CASGTGWESPLHF. CDR3 coding DNA: TGTGCCAGCGGGACAGGTTGGGAATCACCCCTCCACTTT. The V and J genes are TRBV19 and TRBJ1-6; 8 nucleotides match TRBD1. Germline-derived CDR1 and CDR2 are LNHDA and SQIVND (reference sequence). The V segment lost 9 bases and the J segment 10 bases; nucleotides outside the gene matches: 8. The CDR3 is 13 residues long.

The chain joins TRBV5-4 to TRBJ1-5; 8 nucleotides match TRBD1. The CDR3 loop spans 14 amino acids. The V gene end was trimmed by 0 bases and the J gene end by 4 bases; junction bases not matched to a gene: 0. Germline V gene data show CDR1 as SGHNT and CDR2 as YYREEE (reference sequence). CDR3 DNA: TGTGCCAGCAGCTTGGACAGGGGGAATCAGCCCCAGCATTTT. Its protein product is CASSLDRGNQPQHF. Together with reference TRBV5-4 and TRBJ1-5, the CDR3 gives the full variable domain: ETGVTQSPTHLIKTRGQQVTLRCSSQSGHNTVSWYQQALGQGPQFIFQYYREEENGRGNFPPRFSGLQFPNYSSELNVNALELDDSALYLCASSLDRGNQPQHFGDGTRLSIL.